This T cell receptor (beta chain) is from a study of response to subunit inactivated influenza vaccine. This clonotype was seen a handful of times. Germline V gives CDR1 MNHEY, CDR2 SVGAGI. Trimming removed 3 bases from V and 3 bases from J, with 9 bases in between. This CDR3 is built from 13 residues. Via MiXCR, TCRdb re-called the RT-PCR reads, giving one row per CDR3 protein. The repertoire has roughly 540,000 distinct CDR3 sequences, around 25% of them found once; the top ten carry under 3.5%. The data were also submitted as part of a second study, on T cells expressing NK-cell markers. That report adds: The TCR beta cDNA came from 5'RACE template switching with UMIs. Sorted CD3+CD56+NKG2C+, CD3+CD56+NKG2C- and CD3+CD56-NKG2C+ T cells supplied TCR beta repertoires. The eight sequenced donors comprised seven who were HCMV-seropositive and one who was seronegative. Sorting was limited to alpha-beta TCR-expressing T cells with an anti-gamma-delta TCR antibody in several experiments. Certain NKG2C+ T cell clones were expanded, and their HCMV specificity remained unclear.

This receptor was taken from a man between 45 and 60 years old who received an inactivated influenza vaccine. This material consisted of CD4+ T cells sorted from PBMCs, taken 11 to 12 days after vaccination. The chain couples TRBV6-5 to TRBJ2-7; D uncertain. Here the CDR3 reads CASSYRAYYEQYF. The CDR3, as DNA: TGTGCCAGCAGTTATCGCGCTTACTACGAGCAGTACTTC.